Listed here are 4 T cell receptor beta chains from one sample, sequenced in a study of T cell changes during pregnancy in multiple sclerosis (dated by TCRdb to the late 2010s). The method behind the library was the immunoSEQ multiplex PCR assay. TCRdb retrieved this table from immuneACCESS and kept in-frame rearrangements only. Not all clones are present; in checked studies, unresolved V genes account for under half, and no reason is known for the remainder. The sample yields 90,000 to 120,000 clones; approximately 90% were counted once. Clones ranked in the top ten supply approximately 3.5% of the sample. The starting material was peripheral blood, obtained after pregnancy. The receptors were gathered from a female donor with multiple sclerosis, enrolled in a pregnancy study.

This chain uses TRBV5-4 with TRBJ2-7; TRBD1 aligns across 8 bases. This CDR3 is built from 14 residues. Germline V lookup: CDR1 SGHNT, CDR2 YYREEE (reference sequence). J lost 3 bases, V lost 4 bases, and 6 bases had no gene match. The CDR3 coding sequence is TGTGCCAGCAGCGACTGGACAGGGCACTACGAGCAGTACTTC. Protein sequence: CASSDWTGHYEQYF.

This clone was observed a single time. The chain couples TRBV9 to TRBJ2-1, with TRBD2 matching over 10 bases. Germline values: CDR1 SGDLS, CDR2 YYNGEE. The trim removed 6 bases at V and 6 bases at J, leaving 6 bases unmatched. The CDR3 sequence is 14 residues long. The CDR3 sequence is CASTRTSGANEQFF. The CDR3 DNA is TGTGCCAGCACCCGTACTAGCGGGGCCAATGAGCAGTTCTTC.

CDR3 sequence: CASSQSLRGSNTGELFF. The CDR3 coding sequence is TGCGCCAGCAGTCAATCCCTCCGGGGATCGAACACCGGGGAGCTGTTTTTT. The V call is TRBV23-1, the J call TRBJ2-2, with D tentatively TRBD2 (5 bases). TRBV23-1 is known as an ORF, though its function is uncertain. V lost 0 bases to trimming and J lost 0 bases, with 11 bases between them. This CDR3 is 17 amino acids long.

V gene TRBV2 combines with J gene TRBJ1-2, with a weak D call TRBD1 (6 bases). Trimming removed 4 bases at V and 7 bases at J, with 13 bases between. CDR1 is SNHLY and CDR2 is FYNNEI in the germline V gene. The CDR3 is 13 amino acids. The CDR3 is CASSGTGLSGYTF. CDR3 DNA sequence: TGTGCCAGCAGTGGAACAGGGTTGTCTGGCTACACCTTC.